The next 15 T cell receptor beta chains were all read from a single sample in a study of neurological immune-mediated disorders. A single record per CDR3 protein comes from TCRdb applying MiXCR to the 5' RACE reads. This table has 50,000 or so distinct CDR3 sequences, roughly 3.5% appearing once. The sequenced sample was PBMCs. The receptors come from a woman between 55 and 75 years old with multiple sclerosis.

This clonotype was observed many times. The chain is built from TRBV28 and TRBJ2-3; D is unresolved. Trimming took 8 bases from V and 1 from J, leaving 16 bases between them. From germline, CDR1 is MDHEN and CDR2 SYDVKM. The CDR3 contains 15 residues. The CDR3 DNA is TGTGCCAGCCGAGGCAGAAAATTACGCACAGATACGCAGTATTTT. Its protein is CASRGRKLRTDTQYF.

This clonotype was counted ten times or more. The chain carries TRBV6-2 or TRBV6-3 and TRBJ1-1, with D maybe TRBD1 (5 bases). V lost 6 bases, J lost 3 bases, and 8 bases lay in between. The germline CDR1 and CDR2 sequences are MNHEY and SVGEGT. The CDR3 has 12 amino acids. The CDR3 loop reads CASSRGDTEAFF. The CDR3 region has the DNA TGTGCCAGCAGCCGAGGGGACACTGAAGCTTTCTTT.

This clonotype was picked up many times. The gene calls are TRBV5-5 and TRBJ1-4; D is unresolved. This CDR3 is 17 amino acids long. The germline gives CDR1 SGHKS, CDR2 YYEKEE (reference sequence). The V and J ends lost 0 bases and 6 bases respectively, with 18 bases between them. The CDR3 is CASSLALRKGGDEKLFF. CDR3 DNA sequence: TGTGCCAGCAGCTTGGCCCTTAGGAAGGGCGGGGATGAAAAACTGTTTTTT.

The table lists this clonotype with many counts. The chain employs TRBV28 and TRBJ2-5; 9 positions match TRBD1. Germline CDR1 is MDHEN and CDR2 is SYDVKM. V lost 10 bases, J lost 5 bases, and 11 bases stayed unmatched. The CDR3 sequence is 14 residues long. CDR3: CATETGGLGETQYF. The DNA of the CDR3 is TGTGCCACCGAAACAGGGGGCTTAGGGGAGACCCAGTACTTC. Full variable domain (remainder filled in from reference TRBV28 and TRBJ2-5): DVKVTQSSRYLVKRTGEKVFLECVQDMDHENMFWYRQDPGLGLRLIYFSYDVKMKEKGDIPEGYSVSREKKERFSLILESASTNQTSMYLCATETGGLGETQYFGPGTRLLVL.

CDR3 region: CASRRDNTFMAKNIQYF. For the CDR3, the DNA is TGCGCCAGCCGCCGGGACAACACCTTCATGGCCAAAAACATTCAGTACTTC. V gene TRBV5-1 combines with J gene TRBJ2-4; a possible D gene is TRBD1 (6 bases). CDR1 SGHRS and CDR2 YFSETQ come from the germline V gene. The CDR3 runs to 17 residues. Trimming shortened V by 7 bases and J by 1 base, and 21 bases separated the two germline ends. Variable domain in full (rest from reference TRBV5-1 and TRBJ2-4): KAGVTQTPRYLIKTRGQQVTLSCSPISGHRSVSWYQQTPGQGLQFLFEYFSETQRNKGNFPGRFSGRQFSNSRSEMNVSTLELGDSALYLCASRRDNTFMAKNIQYFGAGTRLSVL.

This clonotype was seen many times. The genes are TRBV20-1 and TRBJ2-3, with D perhaps TRBD1 or TRBD2 (6 bases each). The V end was cut by 4 bases, the J end by 5 bases, with 19 bases between. Germline V gene lookup returns CDR1 DFQATT and CDR2 SNEGSKA (reference sequence). This CDR3 has 15 residues. The DNA for the CDR3 is TGCAGTGCTAAATTCCGAGGGGGGCAGGGAGATACGCAGTATTTT. Its protein is CSAKFRGGQGDTQYF.

This clonotype was observed at least ten times. The chain couples TRBV7-2 to TRBJ2-7; tentatively, D is TRBD1 (5 bases). Trimming cost V 7 bases and J 4 bases, with 14 bases left between them. The V gene's germline CDR1 is SGHTA and CDR2 FQGNSA. The CDR3 is 13 residues long. The CDR3 nucleotides are TGTGCCAGCACCAGACAGAAAGGTTACGAGCAGTACTTC. The encoded protein is CASTRQKGYEQYF.

This clonotype showed up many times. The chain combines TRBV10-3 with TRBJ2-1, with 11 nucleotides matching TRBD2. Germline CDR1 is ENHRY and CDR2 is SYGVKD. This CDR3 is built from 16 residues. V lost 7 bases and J lost 4; bases outside the gene matches: 9. CDR3 sequence reads: CAINSGRADEYNEQFF. The CDR3 DNA is TGTGCCATCAATAGCGGGAGGGCCGATGAATACAATGAGCAGTTCTTC.

At least ten counts were recorded for this clonotype. The genes are TRBV28 and TRBJ1-3; the D is unclear. The germline CDR1 and CDR2 sequences are MDHEN and SYDVKM. The CDR3 spans 14 residues. Trimming removed 3 bases from V and 5 bases from J, with 11 bases in between. The CDR3 protein is CASSFMDSRNTIYF. The CDR3 bases are TGTGCCAGCAGTTTCATGGATTCAAGAAACACCATATATTTT.

The J gene is TRBJ2-3, the V gene TRBV28, with TRBD2 as a possible D gene (5 bases). Trimming shortened V by 3 bases and J by 3 bases, and 13 bases separated the two germline ends. CDR1 and CDR2 from the germline V gene are MDHEN and SYDVKM. This CDR3 is built from 15 residues. CDR3 in DNA: TGTGCCAGCAGTTTTTTTCGGCGGGCAACAGATACGCAGTATTTT. This encodes CASSFFRRATDTQYF.

This clonotype has a count of ten or more. The V gene is TRBV25-1, the J gene TRBJ1-1, with no clear D. This CDR3 spans 13 amino acids. The germline V and J ends were trimmed by 4 bases and 1 base, with 7 bases remaining between them. Germline V gene data show CDR1 as MGHDK and CDR2 as SYGVNS. In DNA form, the CDR3 reads TGTGCCAGCAGTGTCGAGGCGAACACTGAAGCTTTCTTT. It is translated as CASSVEANTEAFF.

Concerning this clonotype: A much larger clone differs by one base, so this may be a read error. Lacking the conserved final phenylalanine or tryptophan, this CDR3 likely reflects a read error. The chain employs TRBV9 and TRBJ2-1; unclear D gene. Trimming pared 3 bases from V and 5 bases from J, leaving 3 bases between. The length of the CDR3 is 11 residues. CDR1 and CDR2 from the germline V gene are SGDLS and YYNGEE. CDR3 region: CASSGNNEQFC. The CDR3 bases are TGTGCCAGCAGCGGCAACAATGAGCAGTTCTGC.

This clonotype showed up many times. The gene calls are TRBV20-1 and TRBJ1-1, with 8 bases aligning to TRBD1. The CDR3 sequence is 16 residues long. Germline V gene data show CDR1 as DFQATT and CDR2 as SNEGSKA (reference sequence). V lost 1 base and J lost 1; bases outside the gene matches: 8. Here the CDR3 reads CSARVPGQVGNTEAFF. The CDR3 DNA reads TGCAGTGCTAGAGTCCCGGGACAGGTCGGGAACACTGAAGCTTTCTTT.

This clonotype was found many times. V usage is TRBV15 and J usage is TRBJ2-5; 10 nucleotides align to TRBD1. The junction had 6 bases not matched to a gene; V was cut back by 1 base and J by 4 bases. Germline V lookup: CDR1 LNHNV, CDR2 YYDKDF (reference sequence). CDR3 size: 16 residues. In DNA, the CDR3 is TGTGCCACCAGCAGAGGGTTGACAGGGGGCGCAGAGACCCAGTACTTC. This codes for CATSRGLTGGAETQYF.

Many counts were recorded for this clonotype. The chain joins TRBV2 to TRBJ1-2, with a possible D match to TRBD1 (5 bases). Trimming shortened V by 0 bases and J by 1 base, and 6 bases separated the two germline ends. The length of the CDR3 is 14 residues. In germline, CDR1 is SNHLY, CDR2 FYNNEI. For the CDR3, the DNA is TGTGCCAGCAGTGAAGCAGGGGATAACTATGGCTACACCTTC. Residues: CASSEAGDNYGYTF.